This TCR beta chain is from a study of Ad26.COV2.S vaccination and SARS-CoV-2 variants. Study-level information: Once, or twice with 56 days between doses, Ad26.COV2.S was given intramuscularly. Study results and limitations: Higher spike-specific TCR breadth was found in vaccine recipients than in placebo recipients.

Germline lookup yields CDR1 SNHLY and CDR2 FYNNEI. V shed 4 bases and J shed 8 bases, with 14 bases lying between them. The CDR3 is 13 amino acids. Treatment reported: some 20 received Ad26.COV2.S at low or high dose, single or two shots; 5 received placebo; per-sample allocation not given. Samples analyzed were those drawn on day 63 after the first vaccine or placebo injection. Participants' vaccine, an Ad26 vector, delivered Wuhan-strain SARS-CoV-2 spike. This clone was seen only once. The antigen remains undetermined. The repertoire was sequenced with immunoSEQ multiplex PCR; TCRdb's copy has only in-frame clones and lacks some. The sample shows about 390,000 clones, about 85% of them seen only once.

The sample was peripheral blood, taken in a trial of Ad26.COV2.S vaccine versus placebo. V and J are TRBV2 and TRBJ1-2; D not resolved. The TCR originated in a person between 18 and 60 years old who received the Ad26.COV2.S COVID-19 vaccine or a placebo. CDR3 residues: CASSAGLVEGYTF. CDR3 in DNA: TGTGCCAGCAGTGCCGGACTGGTTGAGGGCTACACCTTC.